This T cell receptor beta chain was captured by sequencing in a study of blood T cell repertoires in COVID-19. The wider study: COVID-19 samples collected from the United States, Italy and Spain covered acute and convalescent phases.

CDR3 length equals 15 residues. V lost 2 bases, J lost 7 bases, and 18 bases lay in between. Germline loops: CDR1 KGHSH, CDR2 LQKENI. Method: immunoSEQ multiplex PCR; TCRdb's copy keeps in-frame clones and lacks some. In the table there are over 300,000 clones, around 90% of which are singletons. The chain links TRBV18 to TRBJ2-7, with D maybe TRBD2 (5 bases). This TCR derives from a young man with active or convalescent COVID-19. The source material was peripheral blood. For the CDR3, the DNA is TGTGCCAGCTCACCAAATCCCGGGGAGACGGGTGAGCAGTACTTC. It yields the protein CASSPNPGETGEQYF.